This T cell receptor beta chain appears in the sequencing data of a study of PD-L1 blockade in urothelial cancer (dated 2017 in TCRdb). With regard to the full study: Therapy was started around 2014 for all patients, and atezolizumab 1,200 mg was administered intravenously every 3 weeks. About 90% of the 29 patients were males with bladder-origin urothelial cancer, and about 65% of the roughly 29 reported a prior smoking history. In the same patients who had TCR sequencing, pretreatment tumors also underwent whole exome sequencing and RNA sequencing. An ECOG performance status of 0 or 1 was recorded for the patients, and 0 to 3 prior chemotherapy regimens had been received by the patients. Durable clinical benefit was defined as a progression-free survival longer than 6 months, and TCR features were additionally tested against progression-free survival and overall survival. Pretreatment tumor samples, along with matched peripheral blood serially collected before and after atezolizumab treatment, were subjected to TCR sequencing. The study was an exploratory multi-omic analysis of somatic, immune and clinical correlates of response to PD-L1 blockade with atezolizumab in urothelial cancer. Approximately 29 patients had pretreatment blood TCR-seq, some 25 had at least one posttreatment blood collection, and some 25 had tumor TCR-seq. Blood samples yielded a median of around 150,000 T cells and tens of thousands of unique TCRs, with median clonality roughly 0.082. Roughly 10 patients achieved durable clinical benefit and approximately 20 did not. Blood samples were analyzed 3 weeks after the start of treatment (second dose) and 6 weeks after the start of treatment.

Trimmed from V: 2 bases; trimmed from J: 9 bases; junction bases lacking a gene match: 5. The CDR3 measures 13 amino acids from cysteine to phenylalanine. Just CDR3 DNA is preserved here, 39 bases in frame from base 1. CDR1 MGHRA and CDR2 YSYEKL are derived from the germline V gene. For this clone: No antigen is known for it. No qualities accompany the bases; no much larger clone lies one base away.

Each PCR received spiked-in synthetic TCR analog templates so that absolute template abundance could be estimated from read counts. TCRbeta CDR3 regions were amplified from genomic DNA with bias-controlled V and J gene primers using the immunoSEQ assay. Rearranged TCRbeta segments were sequenced at approximately 20X coverage. The paper's processing steps were these. Sequencing errors were corrected by clustering and CDR3s were annotated against IMGT to assign V, D and J genes. Out-of-frame and stop-codon sequences were excluded, and only productive TCRbeta rearrangements were used in downstream analyses. Clonality was computed as one minus Shannon entropy normalized by the log of the number of unique productive sequences. Clones differing between time points or between blood and tumor were identified using Fisher's exact test with Benjamini-Hochberg correction, with an adjusted p below 0.01 applied as the threshold. In its TCRdb copy, this immuneACCESS table keeps in-frame sequences only and misses some clones. Where compared with another copy, unresolved V genes explain less than half of these, and the others have no known cause. V, J and clone size are taken as reported in that table, and D and trimming were inferred from the DNA itself. The sample includes some 50,000 clones, with around 88% observed a single time. The top ten hold approximately 4.1% of the sample.

The cohort comprised 29 patients with locally advanced or metastatic urothelial carcinoma treated at Memorial Sloan Kettering on a trial protocol. Peripheral blood mononuclear cells were collected from each patient pretreatment and during treatment, giving between 1 and 8 total time points per patient. The Qiagen DNeasy Blood extraction kit was used to purify genomic DNA from total PBMCs and from tumor samples. PBMCs were collected pretreatment and during treatment, and were isolated and stored as previously described. The study at large found these results: A pretreatment peripheral blood TCR clonality below the median was linked to improved progression-free and overall survival. Greater expansion of tumor-associated TCR clones in peripheral blood 3 weeks after the start of treatment was observed in patients with durable benefit (n of about 20, p = 0.022). Small sample size (n ≈ 29) and many exploratory analyses mean the results are intended to be hypothesis-generating.

Here the sequenced sample was PBMCs, taken around atezolizumab (anti-PD-L1) treatment. The chain is made from TRBV4-1 and TRBJ2-5; a stretch of 8 junction bases matches TRBD1. This TCR was recovered from a man older than 75 with urothelial cancer. The DNA reads TGCGCCAGCAGCCAAAGAACGGACAGGGCCCAGTACTTC. Its amino acids are CASSQRTDRAQYF.